This T cell receptor (beta chain) originates from a study of blood T cell repertoires in COVID-19. On the study more broadly: Both acute and convalescent COVID-19 samples were obtained from the United States, Italy and Spain. In each case, the material was cDNA or gDNA derived from T cells, B-cell-depleted T cells, or PBMCs.

Original processing methods: Using reference gene primer amplification, nucleated cell counts were estimated. The protocol was immunoSEQ multiplex PCR, while the TCRdb copy is restricted to in-frame clones and leaves out a portion. Clonal size and the V and J genes are those of that table, whereas D and trimming came from the DNA. The top ten hold approximately 6.8% of the sample, which has some 70,000 clones, 88% seen once. The CDR3 length is 16 residues. V was pared by 0 bases and J by 1 base, with 13 bases between. CDR1 is SQVTM, CDR2 ANQGSEA, per germline. The chain links TRBV29-1 to TRBJ2-1, with a possible D match to TRBD2 (5 bases). The sample was peripheral blood. This clonotype was obtained from a woman in her 70s with acute or convalescent COVID-19. CDR3 in amino acids: CSVEDGLARSYNEQFF. The CDR3 DNA is TGCAGCGTTGAAGATGGGCTAGCCCGTTCCTACAATGAGCAGTTCTTC.